A selection of T cell receptor beta chains follows, all from one sample in a study of response to subunit inactivated influenza vaccine. TCRdb passed the RT-PCR reads through MiXCR, listing each CDR3 protein once. Of 650,000 to 800,000 distinct CDR3 sequences listed, approximately 13% were seen once; the top ten hold around 6.5%. Sequencing was performed on PBMCs from blood, taken 14 days before vaccination. Receptor source: a man aged 45-65 years who received an inactivated influenza vaccine. CDR3s include the opening cysteine and the closing phenylalanine or tryptophan. The order of the fields is D gene, V gene, clone size, J gene, CDR3 DNA, CDR3 protein. D genes are given only for firm matches. Clone sizes are given selectively: once, few, many, or a class where the clone is expanded.

>TRBD2|TRBV7-8|few|TRBJ2-5
TGTGCCAGCAGCAAGCCCGGGACTAGCGGGGTTTGGGGACAAGAGACCCAGTACTTC
CASSKPGTSGVWGQETQYF
>TRBD2|TRBV5-1|.|TRBJ2-7
TGCGCCAGCACGCCTCTTAGCGGGGCCTCCTACGAGCAGTACTTC
CASTPLSGASYEQYF
>TRBD1|TRBV3-1|.|TRBJ1-2
TGTGCCAGCAGCCCCTCGACAGGGGGAAACTATGGCTACACCTTC
CASSPSTGGNYGYTF
>.|TRBV5-1|.|TRBJ2-3
TGCGCCAGCAGCTTGGCCCAGGACACAGATACGCAGTATTTT
CASSLAQDTDTQYF
>.|TRBV6-5|few|TRBJ2-7
TGTGCCAGCAGTTACGGCCGCGCCGTCGAGCAGTACTTC
CASSYGRAVEQYF
>.|TRBV20-1|many|TRBJ1-5
TGCAGTGCCTCGGGGTATAGCAATCAGCCCCAGCATTTT
CSASGYSNQPQHF
>.|TRBV24-1|.|TRBJ2-1
TGTGCCACCAGTGATGGAACTAGTCTGTCGGGAAATGAGCAGTTCTTC
CATSDGTSLSGNEQFF
>.|TRBV29-1|.|TRBJ1-2
TGCAGCGTTAGGATTGGACTCGATGGCTACACCTTC
CSVRIGLDGYTF
>.|TRBV29-1|.|TRBJ1-5
TGCAGCGTTGGCGAGGGGGGAGGACAGCCCCAGCATTTT
CSVGEGGGQPQHF
>.|TRBV3-1|few|TRBJ1-2
TGTGCCAGCAGGCCACAGGGAAACTATGGCTACACCTTC
CASRPQGNYGYTF
>.|TRBV2|.|TRBJ1-5
TGTGCCAGCAGTGAATGGGGAGTTAGCAATCAGCCCCAGCATTTT
CASSEWGVSNQPQHF